The text below deals with one TCR beta chain. As originally analysed: Quantification of nucleated cells was approximated via reference gene primer amplification. Libraries were prepared by immunoSEQ multiplex PCR; TCRdb keeps only in-frame clonotypes and omits some of them. V and J calls and clone size come straight from that table; D and trimming were deduced from the DNA. Altogether about 200,000 clones are present, about 86% being singletons, with the ten largest covering about 2.2%. The sample belongs to a study of blood T cell repertoires in COVID-19. Study background: COVID-19 samples collected from the United States, Italy and Spain covered acute and convalescent phases. Sources were T cells, B-cell-depleted T cells, or PBMCs; the material itself was cDNA or gDNA.

This CDR3 has 13 amino acids. V shed 5 bases and J 9 bases; nucleotides not matched to a gene: 7. CDR1 and CDR2 from the germline V gene are LNHDA and SQIVND (reference sequence). The sequence was collected from a woman aged 50 to 60 with acute or convalescent COVID-19. Sequencing was performed on peripheral blood. This chain links TRBV19 with TRBJ1-1; the match to TRBD1 covers 9 bases. The DNA for the CDR3 is TGTGCCAGTAGTCCCCGGGACAGGGACCAAGCTTTCTTT. Translated: CASSPRDRDQAFF.